This is a list of T cell receptor beta chains from one sample in a study of Graves' ophthalmopathy and Graves' hyperthyroidism. A single record per CDR3 protein comes from TCRdb applying MiXCR to the multiplex PCR reads. This table holds about 420,000 distinct CDR3 sequences, 21% found once. The specimen was peripheral blood. These receptor sequences come from a woman aged 18-29 years with stable Graves' hyperthyroidism. The CDR3 runs from the conserved cysteine through the conserved F or W. The order of the fields is J gene, clone size, V gene, CDR3 length, D gene, CDR3 DNA, CDR3 protein. D genes are given only for firm matches. Expanded clones get a size class; other rows say once, few or many, or leave the size out.

>TRBJ2-5|once|TRBV12-3/TRBV12-4|15|.
TGTGCCAGCAGCACCCCGGGACACCGCCAAGAGACCCAGTACTTC
CASSTPGHRQETQYF
>TRBJ1-5|many|TRBV19|12|.
TGTGCCAGTAGTCCAGGGGTTCAGCCCCAGCATTTT
CASSPGVQPQHF
>TRBJ2-5|.|TRBV20-1|14|.
TGCAGTGTGGGTCGGGGCGGAGCCCAAGAGACCCAGTACTTC
CSVGRGGAQETQYF
>TRBJ2-6|many|TRBV20-1|17|.
TGCAGTGCTAGAGATTTTAAAGGGATCCCTGGGGCCAACGTCCTGACTTTC
CSARDFKGIPGANVLTF
>TRBJ1-3|many|TRBV30|13|.
TGTGCCTGGAGTGAAGAATCTGGAAACACCATATATTTT
CAWSEESGNTIYF
>TRBJ2-7|few|TRBV12-3/TRBV12-4|14|.
TGTGCCAGCAGTTTTGCGGACAAGTGGTACGAGCAGTACTTC
CASSFADKWYEQYF
>TRBJ1-1|many|TRBV9|14|.
TGTGCCAGCAGCGTTCAGGGCGGGAACACTGAAGCTTTCTTT
CASSVQGGNTEAFF
>TRBJ1-2|many|TRBV5-1|15|.
TGCGCCAGCAGCTTGTCAGGGGACCCCTTCTATGGCTACACCTTC
CASSLSGDPFYGYTF
>TRBJ1-2|.|TRBV2|14|TRBD1
TGTGCCAGCAGTGGCACAGGGGGGTTTGATGGCTACACCTTC
CASSGTGGFDGYTF
>TRBJ1-5|many|TRBV6-1|13|.
TGTGCCAGCAGTCTGGGACCTGTACAGCCCCAGCATTTT
CASSLGPVQPQHF
>TRBJ1-2|once|TRBV6-1|13|.
TGTGCCAGCAGTGAAGGGACTTACGATGGCTACACCTTC
CASSEGTYDGYTF
>TRBJ1-1|.|TRBV6-5|15|TRBD1
TGTGCCAGCAGTTCGGGACAGGGTGGAGACACTGAAGCTTTCTTT
CASSSGQGGDTEAFF
>TRBJ2-7|.|TRBV11-2|16|TRBD1
TGTGCCAGCAGCCGAACGGGACAGGGGCTTGGGGGGGAGCAGTACTTC
CASSRTGQGLGGEQYF
>TRBJ1-6|many|TRBV30|13|.
TGTGCCTACTCGACAGAGTATAATTCACCCCTCCACTTT
CAYSTEYNSPLHF
>TRBJ1-2|.|TRBV5-1|12|TRBD1
TGCGCCAGCAGCTTAGGTCAGGGGGACTACACCTTC
CASSLGQGDYTF
>TRBJ2-7|many|TRBV19|14|.
TGTGCCAGTAGTCCCGGAGTCGGAGTCTACGAGCAGTACTTC
CASSPGVGVYEQYF
>TRBJ2-7|medium-sized|TRBV7-8|14|TRBD1
TGTGCCAGCAGCGTAGGACAGGGGGCTTACGAGCAGTACTTC
CASSVGQGAYEQYF
>TRBJ1-3|.|TRBV20-1|15|.
TGCAGTGCTAGAGTAGAGGCCGCATCTGGAAACACCATATATTTT
CSARVEAASGNTIYF
>TRBJ2-5|.|TRBV28|15|.
TGTGCCAGCAGTTCCCCCAAGGCGGGCCAAGAGACCCAGTACTTC
CASSSPKAGQETQYF
>TRBJ2-7|many|TRBV28|16|.
TGTGCCAGCAGTTCCCAAGGGAAGGGGAGTCGCTACGAGCAGTACTTC
CASSSQGKGSRYEQYF
>TRBJ2-5|many|TRBV29-1|12|TRBD1
TGCAGCGCTACGACAGGGTGGGAGACCCAGTACTTC
CSATTGWETQYF
>TRBJ2-2|many|TRBV11-2|15|.
TGTGCCAGCAGCTCCCTCGAACCGGCCCCCGGGGAGCTGTTTTTT
CASSSLEPAPGELFF
>TRBJ1-2|.|TRBV7-2|13|.
TGTGCCAGCAGCCTACCTTCAGGGGATGGCTACACCTTC
CASSLPSGDGYTF
>TRBJ2-2|many|TRBV9|13|.
TGTGCCAGCAGCGTAGGGCACACCGGGGAGCTGTTTTTT
CASSVGHTGELFF
>TRBJ2-7|many|TRBV10-3|16|.
TGTGCCATCAGTGAGTCGAAGCCCAGCTCCCCCTACGAGCAGTACTTC
CAISESKPSSPYEQYF
>TRBJ2-7|.|TRBV6-1|15|.
TGTGCCAGCAGTCTTGACGGGGGAGGCTCCTACGAGCAGTACTTC
CASSLDGGGSYEQYF
>TRBJ2-7|.|TRBV12-3/TRBV12-4|14|.
TGTGCCAGCAGTTTCGGACCTCTGGGTTACGAGCAGTACTTC
CASSFGPLGYEQYF
>TRBJ1-2|few|TRBV12-3/TRBV12-4|11|.
TGTGCCAGCAGTTTGCAGGGTAGCTACACCTTC
CASSLQGSYTF
>TRBJ2-5|few|TRBV12-3/TRBV12-4|15|TRBD2
TGTGCCAGCAGTTGGACCCGACTAGCAGCTGAGACCCAGTACTTC
CASSWTRLAAETQYF
>TRBJ2-1|.|TRBV2|13|TRBD2
TGTGCCAGCGGACTAGCGGGAGGTAGGGAGCAGTTCTTC
CASGLAGGREQFF
>TRBJ1-1|many|TRBV12-3/TRBV12-4|13|.
TGTGCCAGCAGTGCCAGGGTCTCCTCTGAAGCTTTCTTT
CASSARVSSEAFF
>TRBJ2-5|many|TRBV6-2/TRBV6-3|16|TRBD1
TGTGCCAGCAGTAATTTCCTACGACAGGGTCAAGAGACCCAGTACTTC
CASSNFLRQGQETQYF
>TRBJ1-1|many|TRBV5-5|14|.
TGTGCCAGCAGCAGTGACACATTGAACACTGAAGCTTTCTTT
CASSSDTLNTEAFF
>TRBJ2-7|.|TRBV6-2/TRBV6-3|14|TRBD1
TGTGCCAGCAGTTACTCGCGGACAGGGGGCGAGCAGTACTTC
CASSYSRTGGEQYF
>TRBJ2-7|.|TRBV20-1|14|.
TGCAGTGCTAGAGATCGTTATGCTTCCTACGAGCAGTACTTC
CSARDRYASYEQYF
>TRBJ2-7|.|TRBV5-1|16|TRBD2
TGCGCCAGCAGCCCGGCGGGACTAGCGTTTGACTACGAGCAGTACTTC
CASSPAGLAFDYEQYF
>TRBJ2-7|many|TRBV9|16|TRBD1
TGTGCCAGCAGCGTATTGGGCCGGGACAGCTCCTACGAGCAGTACTTC
CASSVLGRDSSYEQYF
>TRBJ1-2|many|TRBV5-6|15|TRBD1
TGTGCCGGCAGCTTGCTGACAGGGGGGCCCTATGGCTACACCTTC
CAGSLLTGGPYGYTF
>TRBJ2-7|many|TRBV27|17|TRBD2
TGTGCCAGCAGTACCCTGTGGGTAGCGGGAGGCTCCTACGAGCAGTACTTC
CASSTLWVAGGSYEQYF
>TRBJ1-1|.|TRBV6-5|14|.
TGTGCCAGCAGTTTTCAGAGGACGTTTACCTCCGCTTTCTTT
CASSFQRTFTSAFF
>TRBJ2-5|many|TRBV11-2|14|TRBD2
TGTGCCAGCAAGAACCGACTAGCCCAAGAGACCCAGTACTTC
CASKNRLAQETQYF
>TRBJ1-5|.|TRBV12-3/TRBV12-4|12|.
TGTGCCAGCAGTTCCATATACAGGACCCAGCATTTT
CASSSIYRTQHF
>TRBJ2-7|many|TRBV6-2/TRBV6-3|12|.
TGTGCCAGCGGGCAGGCTGATTACGAGCAGTACTTC
CASGQADYEQYF
>TRBJ2-1|.|TRBV11-2|16|TRBD2
TGTGCCAGCAGCTTGACTAGCGGGGGGTATTACAATGAGCAGTTCTTC
CASSLTSGGYYNEQFF
>TRBJ2-7|.|TRBV20-1|13|.
TGCAGTGCTCGCTGGACCAGGGACTACGAGCAGTACTTC
CSARWTRDYEQYF
>TRBJ1-6|.|TRBV27|13|TRBD1
TGTGCCAGCAGTTTGGCGCAGGGGGCCTTACTCCACTTT
CASSLAQGALLHF
>TRBJ2-6|.|TRBV19|15|.
TGTGCCAGTAGTATAGGACACTCTGGGGCCAACGTCCTGACTTTC
CASSIGHSGANVLTF
>TRBJ1-6|many|TRBV18|16|.
TGTGCCAGCTCACTAAGAAGACCGGGACACCTTTCACCCCTCCACTTT
CASSLRRPGHLSPLHF
>TRBJ1-5|.|TRBV24-1|14|.
TGTGCCACCAGTGATTCGGGGGGAAATCAGCCCCAGCATTTT
CATSDSGGNQPQHF
>TRBJ1-1|many|TRBV7-2|14|.
TGTGCCAGCAGCTTACGGTCCCGAGGGACTGAAGCTTTCTTT
CASSLRSRGTEAFF
>TRBJ2-4|many|TRBV28|16|.
TGTGCCAGCAGTTTATTTCTGGGGGAGGCCAAAAACATTAAGTACTTC
CASSLFLGEAKNIKYF
>TRBJ2-7|.|TRBV6-2/TRBV6-3|21|TRBD1
TGTGCCAGCAGTTACTCGATATCTGGACCAGGGCTGGGACAGGGGACCTACGAGCAGTACTTC
CASSYSISGPGLGQGTYEQYF
>TRBJ1-1|many|TRBV28|15|TRBD1
TGTGCCAGCAGTTCCCCGGGACAGGGACTCTCTGAGGCTTTCTTT
CASSSPGQGLSEAFF
>TRBJ1-2|many|TRBV29-1|11|TRBD1
TGCAGCTCGCAAGGGGGCGGAGGCTACACCTTC
CSSQGGGGYTF
>TRBJ1-5|many|TRBV6-2/TRBV6-3|16|.
TGTGCCAGCAGTTACGCTTCTCAGGGTAGCAATCAGCCCCAGCATTTT
CASSYASQGSNQPQHF
>TRBJ2-7|many|TRBV2|16|TRBD2
TGTGCCAGCAGTGGAGGAGCTAGCGGGAGAAAGTACGAGCAGTACTTC
CASSGGASGRKYEQYF
>TRBJ2-4|few|TRBV11-2|14|TRBD1
TGTGCCAGCAGCCCAAGGGACAGGGCGGACATTAAGTACTTC
CASSPRDRADIKYF
>TRBJ2-7|many|TRBV2|11|.
TGTGCCAGCAGGATAGGGGGGGAGCAGTACTTC
CASRIGGEQYF
>TRBJ2-7|many|TRBV14|15|.
TGTGCCAGCAGCGTCTATTGGGGCAGGGGTTACGAGCAGTACTTC
CASSVYWGRGYEQYF